This entry concerns a single TCR beta chain. Antigen specificity is unknown. A much bigger clone sits one base away, suggesting this may be a read error. The lymph nodes were axillary draining lymph nodes from breast cancer patients. One entry per CDR3 protein, called by TCRdb with MiXCR from the multiplex PCR reads. In the table there are about 120,000 distinct CDR3 sequences, nearly 20% of which are singletons. V was clipped by 6 bases and J by 8 bases, with 14 bases between them. Germline V gene lookup returns CDR1 SNHLY and CDR2 FYNNEI. CDR3 length equals 13 residues. This sample is drawn from a study of breast tumors, draining lymph nodes, adjacent tissues. General study results and limits: Tumor and nontumor repertoires were significantly more similar in luminal-like than in basal-like breast cancer. The data were judged consistent with most tumor T cells coming from lymph node and expanding in tumor. Tumor TCR diversity was below lymph nodes but above nontumor tissue.

This sequence was found in a female donor with breast cancer. Some clones in this sample may be carry-over from other donors' samples. The chain has TRBV2 and TRBJ2-1; the D gene is possibly TRBD2 (5 bases). Sequencing used axillary lymph node tissue. The DNA for the CDR3 is TGTGCCAGCAGACGGACTGGATCAGATGAGCAGTTCTTC. Amino acids: CASRRTGSDEQFF.